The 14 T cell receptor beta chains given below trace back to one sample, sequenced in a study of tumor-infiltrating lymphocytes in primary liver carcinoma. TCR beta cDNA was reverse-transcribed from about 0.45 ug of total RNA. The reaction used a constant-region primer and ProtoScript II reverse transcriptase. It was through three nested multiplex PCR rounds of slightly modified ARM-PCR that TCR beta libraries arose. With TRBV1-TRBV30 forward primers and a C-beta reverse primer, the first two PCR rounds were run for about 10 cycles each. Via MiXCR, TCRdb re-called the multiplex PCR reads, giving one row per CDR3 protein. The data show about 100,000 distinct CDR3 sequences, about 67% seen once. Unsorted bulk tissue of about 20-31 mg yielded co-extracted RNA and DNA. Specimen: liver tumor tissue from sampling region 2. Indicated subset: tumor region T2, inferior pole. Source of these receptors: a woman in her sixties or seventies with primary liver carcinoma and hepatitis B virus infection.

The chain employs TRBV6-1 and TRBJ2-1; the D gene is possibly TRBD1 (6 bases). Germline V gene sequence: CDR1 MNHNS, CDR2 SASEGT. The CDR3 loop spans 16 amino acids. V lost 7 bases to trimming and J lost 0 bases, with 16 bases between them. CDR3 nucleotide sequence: TGTGCCAGCACTAACCCTAGGGGGACCTCCTACAATGAGCAGTTCTTC. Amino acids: CASTNPRGTSYNEQFF.

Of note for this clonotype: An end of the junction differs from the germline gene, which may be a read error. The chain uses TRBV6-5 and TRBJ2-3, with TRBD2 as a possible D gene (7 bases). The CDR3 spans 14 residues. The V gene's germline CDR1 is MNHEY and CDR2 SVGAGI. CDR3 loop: CTSRGGGRAHTQYF. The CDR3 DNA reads TGTACCAGCCGGGGAGGGGGGCGCGCACATACGCAGTATTTT.

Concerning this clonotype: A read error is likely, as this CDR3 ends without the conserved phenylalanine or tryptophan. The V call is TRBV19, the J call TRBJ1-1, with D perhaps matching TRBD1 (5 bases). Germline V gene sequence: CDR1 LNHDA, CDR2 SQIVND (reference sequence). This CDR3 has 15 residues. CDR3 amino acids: CANSSSRQRNTEAFY. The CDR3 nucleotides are TGTGCCAATAGTAGCTCTCGACAGAGGAACACTGAAGCTTTCTAT.

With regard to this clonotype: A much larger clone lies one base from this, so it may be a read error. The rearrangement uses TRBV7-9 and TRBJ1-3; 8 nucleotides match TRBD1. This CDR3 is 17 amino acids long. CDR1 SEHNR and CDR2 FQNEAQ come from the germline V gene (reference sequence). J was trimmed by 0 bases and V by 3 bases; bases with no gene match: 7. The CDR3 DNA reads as TGTGCCAGCAGCTTGGCACAGGGGGTTTACTCTGGAAACACCATATATTTT. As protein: CASSLAQGVYSGNTIYF.

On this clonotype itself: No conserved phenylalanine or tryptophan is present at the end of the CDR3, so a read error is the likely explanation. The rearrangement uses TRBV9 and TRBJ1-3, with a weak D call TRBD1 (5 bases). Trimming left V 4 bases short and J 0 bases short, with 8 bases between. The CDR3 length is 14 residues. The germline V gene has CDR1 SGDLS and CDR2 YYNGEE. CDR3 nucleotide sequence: TGTGCCAGCAGCATGACAGTCTCTGGAAACACCATATATTAT. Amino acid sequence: CASSMTVSGNTIYY.

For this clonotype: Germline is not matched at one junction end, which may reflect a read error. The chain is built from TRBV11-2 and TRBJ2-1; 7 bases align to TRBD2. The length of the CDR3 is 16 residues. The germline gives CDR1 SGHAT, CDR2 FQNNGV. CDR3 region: CACSPGLEGDYNEQFF. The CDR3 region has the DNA TGTGCCTGCAGCCCCGGACTAGAGGGCGATTACAATGAGCAGTTCTTC.

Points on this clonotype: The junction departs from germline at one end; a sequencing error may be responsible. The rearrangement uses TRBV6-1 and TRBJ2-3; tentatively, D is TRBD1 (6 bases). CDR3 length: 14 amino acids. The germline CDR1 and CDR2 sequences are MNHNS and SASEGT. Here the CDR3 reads CVSSVSGDGRMQYF. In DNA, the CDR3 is TGTGTCAGCAGTGTTTCAGGGGATGGAAGGATGCAGTATTTT.

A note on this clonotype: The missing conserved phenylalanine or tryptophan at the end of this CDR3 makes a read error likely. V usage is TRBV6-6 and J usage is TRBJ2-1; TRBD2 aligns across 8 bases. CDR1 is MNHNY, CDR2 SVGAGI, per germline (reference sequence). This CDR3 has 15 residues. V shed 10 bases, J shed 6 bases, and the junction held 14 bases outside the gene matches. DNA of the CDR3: TGTGCCATTAACGGGGGGGCTATCGGGTCCAATGAGCAGTTCATC. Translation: CAINGGAIGSNEQFI.

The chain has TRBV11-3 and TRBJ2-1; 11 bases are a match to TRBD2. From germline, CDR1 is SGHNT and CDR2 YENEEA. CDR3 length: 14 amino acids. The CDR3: CSNSLGLAEIEQFF. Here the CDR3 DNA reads TGTTCCAACAGCTTGGGACTAGCGGAAATTGAGCAGTTCTTC.

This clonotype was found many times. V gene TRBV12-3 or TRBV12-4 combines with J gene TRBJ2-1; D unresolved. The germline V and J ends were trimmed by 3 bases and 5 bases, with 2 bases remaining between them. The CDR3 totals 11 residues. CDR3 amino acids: CASSLDNEQFF. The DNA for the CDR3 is TGTGCCAGCAGTTTGGACAATGAGCAGTTCTTC.

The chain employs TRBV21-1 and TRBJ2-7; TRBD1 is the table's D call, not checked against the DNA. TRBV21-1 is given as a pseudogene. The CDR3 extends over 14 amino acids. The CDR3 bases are TGTGCCAGCAACAAAGCGACAGGGGGCTACGAGCAGTACTTC. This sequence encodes CASNKATGGYEQYF.

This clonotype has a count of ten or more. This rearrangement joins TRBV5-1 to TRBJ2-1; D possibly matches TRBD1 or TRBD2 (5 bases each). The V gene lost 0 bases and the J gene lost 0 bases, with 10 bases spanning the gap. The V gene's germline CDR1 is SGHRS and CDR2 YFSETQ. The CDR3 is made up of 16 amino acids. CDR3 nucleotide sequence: TGCGCCAGCAGCTTGGACGGGGCAAGCTCCTACAATGAGCAGTTCTTC. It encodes CASSLDGASSYNEQFF.

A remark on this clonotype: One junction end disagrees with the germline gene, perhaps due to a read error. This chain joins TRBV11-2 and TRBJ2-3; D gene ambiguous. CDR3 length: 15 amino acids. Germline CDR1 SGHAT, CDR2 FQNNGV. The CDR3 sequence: CASSLDLGCTFSHYF. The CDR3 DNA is TGTGCCAGTAGCTTAGATCTGGGTTGCACGTTCTCGCACTATTTT.

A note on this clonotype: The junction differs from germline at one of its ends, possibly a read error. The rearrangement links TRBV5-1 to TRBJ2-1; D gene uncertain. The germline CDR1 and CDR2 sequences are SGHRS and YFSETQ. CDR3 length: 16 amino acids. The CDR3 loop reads CASSLRAAANRNEPFF. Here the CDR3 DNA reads TGCGCCAGCAGCTTGCGCGCGGCGGCGAATAGGAATGAGCCGTTCTTC.